This entry describes one TCR beta chain. The antigen is not known. Germline CDR1 and CDR2: LGHNA and YNFKEQ. V was clipped by 4 bases and J by 6 bases; unmatched bases: 10. This CDR3 comprises 17 residues. These data belong to a study of blood T cells in healthy people across ages. Study findings and constraints: Whereas aged donors had fewer naive CD4+ cells, long-lived donors had more of them and higher diversity.

Primers used in a second PCR of roughly 7 to 12 cycles were a sample-barcoded 5' primer and a J-beta primer mix. Each CDR3 protein gets one entry after TCRdb re-called the 5' RACE reads with MiXCR. Among about 1 million distinct CDR3 sequences listed, over 35% were seen once. The clonotype was recovered from a woman aged 55-69 years in good health. This rearrangement joins TRBV4-2 to TRBJ2-1, with 12 bases fitting TRBD2. Sequencing was performed on blood. The DNA of the CDR3 is TGTGCCAGCAGCCTCAGTTCTAGCGGGAGGGCCGTCAATGAGCAGTTCTTC. Amino acid sequence: CASSLSSSGRAVNEQFF.